The TCR gamma chain described here comes from a study of γδ T cells in repeated Plasmodium falciparum infection. The CDR3 contains 13 residues. The germline CDR1 and CDR2 sequences are VTNTFY and YDVSTARD (reference sequence). Concerning this clone itself: TCRdb has a much larger clone's protein, which differs at residue 3 from the translation of this DNA, likely because of a read error; what is shown is the protein translated from the DNA.

Bulk repertoires came from Vgamma9/Vdelta2+ or Vdelta2-negative gammadelta T cells flow-sorted from PBMC. TCRdb re-called the multiplex PCR reads using CATT. Counted here are 11,000 to 15,000 gamma-chain clones, about 1.5% occurring once; the ten biggest clones make up around 28%. Sequences were obtained from gamma-delta T cells from blood. This TCR derives from a pool of human donors (malaria-infected and uninfected, not separated). The chain is built from TRGV3 and TRGJ1 or TRGJ2. The J gene comes from matching the DNA to germline here; TCRdb lacks it. The CDR3 reads CAPWVSLIYKKLF. For the CDR3, the DNA is TGTGCCCCCTGGGTCTCGCTGATTTATAAGAAACTCTTT.